The 28 T cell receptor beta chains listed next were all sequenced from one sample in a study of blood T cell repertoires in COVID-19. Sequencing was performed with immunoSEQ multiplex PCR; in TCRdb, only in-frame clones are kept and a portion is missing. The repertoire holds tens of thousands of clones, with almost 85% as singletons. The sample consisted of peripheral blood. The receptor set was obtained from a man aged 50 to 60 with active or convalescent COVID-19.

The chain joins TRBV5-4 to TRBJ1-1; 7 bases fit TRBD1. V dropped 2 bases and J dropped 5; count of bases not matched to a gene: 0. Germline V gene lookup returns CDR1 SGHNT and CDR2 YYREEE (reference sequence). This CDR3 comprises 12 residues. DNA of the CDR3: TGTGCCAGCAGCTTACAGGGGACTGAAGCTTTCTTT. This encodes CASSLQGTEAFF.

J is TRBJ2-7 and V is TRBV19; D not resolved. CDR3 length equals 13 residues. Trimming removed 5 bases from V and 4 bases from J, with 12 bases in between. CDR1 LNHDA and CDR2 SQIVND come from the germline V gene (reference sequence). The CDR3 spells CASSGPGWYEQYF. For the CDR3, the DNA is TGTGCCAGTAGTGGGCCCGGCTGGTACGAGCAGTACTTC.

The chain couples TRBV2 to TRBJ2-3, with TRBD2 matching over 12 bases. With 10 bases clipped from V and 4 bases from J, the junction kept 6 bases outside the gene matches. The CDR3 covers 14 residues. The germline gives CDR1 SNHLY, CDR2 FYNNEI. The CDR3 here is CAIPGLAGPDTQYF. DNA for the CDR3: TGTGCCATACCGGGACTAGCGGGCCCAGATACGCAGTATTTT.

The genes are TRBV4-3 and TRBJ2-1; 8 positions match TRBD1. The CDR3 runs to 17 residues. The J segment lost 0 bases and the V segment lost 0 bases, leaving 4 bases of the junction unmatched. Germline V CDR1 and CDR2: LGHNA, YSLEER. CDR3 coding DNA: TGCGCCAGCAGCCAAGAAGAGACAGGGGTCTCCTACAATGAGCAGTTCTTC. Its translation is CASSQEETGVSYNEQFF.

The chain uses TRBV6-2 or TRBV6-3 and TRBJ2-4, with D maybe TRBD1 (6 bases). This CDR3 spans 15 amino acids. Germline assignment: CDR1 MNHEY and CDR2 SVGEGT. V was cut by 4 bases and J by 3 bases, with 13 bases left in between. For the CDR3, the DNA is TGTGCCAGCAGTTTCGCAGGGACACGCAAAAACATTCAGTACTTC. It translates to CASSFAGTRKNIQYF.

This clone appeared a single time. This chain connects TRBV10-1 to TRBJ2-3; 7 bases align to TRBD1. The CDR3 runs to 13 residues. V was clipped by 7 bases and J by 3 bases; unmatched bases: 4. Germline CDR1 WNHNN, CDR2 SYGVQD (reference sequence). As DNA, the CDR3 is TGCGCCAGCACCGCAGGGGGAACAGATACGCAGTATTTT. It is translated as CASTAGGTDTQYF.

This clone has just a few counts. Additional DNA sequences in this sample encode the identical CDR3. The chain couples TRBV28 to TRBJ2-1; no definite D call. The V end lost 5 bases, the J end lost 7 bases, and 9 bases lay between the germline ends. Per the germline V gene, CDR1 is MDHEN and CDR2 is SYDVKM. CDR3 length: 12 amino acids. The DNA of the CDR3 is TGTGCCAGCAGTACAGTTGGGAATGAGCAGTTCTTC. Its protein product is CASSTVGNEQFF.

This rearrangement joins TRBV4-1 to TRBJ2-3, with D perhaps matching TRBD2 (5 bases). CDR3 size: 11 residues. CDR1 is MGHRA, CDR2 YSYEKL, per germline. V gave up 6 bases and J gave up 9 bases, with 10 bases separating them. As DNA, the CDR3 is TGCGCCAGCAGAGGGAGTGTCACGCAGTATTTT. Translated, it gives CASRGSVTQYF.

The chain links TRBV4-1 to TRBJ2-2; D remains ambiguous. CDR3 size: 14 residues. Germline V gene data show CDR1 as MGHRA and CDR2 as YSYEKL. Between the trimmed V and J ends, which lost 1 base and 4 bases, there was a span of 7 bases. CDR3 residues: CASSQGPSTGELFF. CDR3 sequence (DNA): TGCGCCAGCAGCCAAGGTCCGTCCACCGGGGAGCTGTTTTTT.

The chain links TRBV5-4 to TRBJ2-5, with 9 bases aligning to TRBD1. Germline-derived CDR1 and CDR2 are SGHNT and YYREEE (reference sequence). With V trimmed by 1 base and J by 6 bases, 7 bases remained unmatched. This CDR3 is 15 amino acids long. CDR3 region: CASSLRDREGKTQYF. CDR3 DNA: TGTGCCAGCAGCTTGAGGGACAGGGAGGGAAAGACCCAGTACTTC.

The CDR3 DNA follows: TGTGCCAGCAGCTTAGGGGACAAGAGAACTTCACCCCTCCACTTT. It yields the protein CASSLGDKRTSPLHF. The chain employs TRBV11-2 and TRBJ1-6, with D maybe TRBD1 (6 bases). Trimming pared 1 base from V and 9 bases from J, leaving 13 bases between. The germline V gene encodes CDR1 SGHAT and CDR2 FQNNGV. The CDR3 is made up of 15 amino acids.

V gene TRBV6-5 combines with J gene TRBJ1-5; D might be TRBD1 (5 bases). Deletions cut 5 bases from V and 2 bases from J, with 10 bases between. Germline-derived CDR1 and CDR2 are MNHEY and SVGAGI. The CDR3 loop spans 14 amino acids. The DNA of the CDR3 is TGTGCCAGCAGTCCCAGGGATGGCAATCAGCCCCAGCATTTT. As protein: CASSPRDGNQPQHF.

V and J are TRBV19 and TRBJ2-1, with 8 bases fitting TRBD2. J was trimmed by 6 bases and V by 1 base; bases with no gene match: 5. The CDR3 is 15 amino acids. Per germline, CDR1 LNHDA and CDR2 SQIVND (reference sequence). CDR3 in DNA: TGTGCCAGTAGTATAGCCGGGGGGGCCTCCAATGAGCAGTTCTTC. It translates to CASSIAGGASNEQFF.

This rearrangement joins TRBV18 to TRBJ2-3; 13 bases fit TRBD2. This CDR3 has 15 residues. Germline CDR1 and CDR2: KGHSH and LQKENI. Trimming took 2 bases from V and 5 from J; bases not matched to a gene: 1. In DNA form, the CDR3 reads TGTGCCAGCTCACCAAGGACTAGCGGGGGAGATACGCAGTATTTT. Translation: CASSPRTSGGDTQYF.

The J gene is TRBJ2-7, the V gene TRBV6-7; 7 bases are shared with TRBD1. TRBV6-7 falls under the ORF class, with uncertain function. CDR3 length equals 10 residues. J was trimmed by 11 bases and V by 8 bases; bases with no gene match: 6. DNA of the CDR3: TGTGCCAGCCGTGAGGGGACAGAGTACGTC. As protein: CASREGTEYV.

This clone was observed once. This sequence joins TRBV6-2 or TRBV6-3 and TRBJ2-3; TRBD2 matches 7 bases. The CDR3 runs to 14 residues. Germline V gene sequence: CDR1 MNHEY, CDR2 SVGEGT. Trimming at V came to 6 bases and at J to 4 bases, leaving 7 bases not matched to a gene. The CDR3 is CASSRAGWADTQYF. DNA for the CDR3: TGTGCCAGCAGCCGAGCGGGGTGGGCAGATACGCAGTATTTT.

This chain connects TRBV28 to TRBJ2-6, with 7 bases that match TRBD1. Germline V lookup: CDR1 MDHEN, CDR2 SYDVKM. The junction had 3 bases not matched to a gene; V was cut back by 4 bases and J by 0 bases. The CDR3 has 16 residues. CDR3 amino acids: CASSSGTASGANVLTF. CDR3 sequence (DNA): TGTGCCAGCAGTTCAGGGACAGCCTCTGGGGCCAACGTCCTGACTTTC.

V gene TRBV10-3 combines with J gene TRBJ2-7; the match to TRBD1 covers 8 bases. Germline lookup yields CDR1 ENHRY and CDR2 SYGVKD. This CDR3 spans 13 amino acids. V lost 9 bases, J lost 3 bases, and 7 bases stayed unmatched. The CDR3 region is CAIRDRLSYEQYF. The CDR3 DNA reads TGTGCCATTAGGGACAGGCTTAGCTACGAGCAGTACTTC.

The chain combines TRBV29-1 with TRBJ1-2, with 10 nucleotides matching TRBD1. The CDR3 has 18 amino acids. CDR1 is SQVTM, CDR2 ANQGSEA, per germline. J lost 5 bases, V lost 0 bases, and 15 bases had no gene match. As DNA, the CDR3 is TGCAGCGTTGAAGATCCAACGGGACAGGGGAGGCAGAGGTATGGCTACACCTTC. This translates into CSVEDPTGQGRQRYGYTF.

This sequence joins TRBV19 and TRBJ1-2; 8 bases map to TRBD1. Trimming removed 9 bases from V and 5 bases from J; junction bases left unmatched: 8. Germline CDR1 reads LNHDA; CDR2 reads SQIVND (reference sequence). The CDR3 runs 13 residues. CDR3 in DNA: TGTGCCAGCACTGACAGGGGAAAGTATGGCTACACCTTC. Encoded protein: CASTDRGKYGYTF.

V usage is TRBV5-1 and J usage is TRBJ2-3; 14 bases line up with TRBD2. The junction had 8 bases not matched to a gene; V was cut back by 4 bases and J by 4 bases. The CDR3 is 17 amino acids. Per the germline V gene, CDR1 is SGHRS and CDR2 is YFSETQ. The CDR3 region has the DNA TGCGCCAGCAGCCCTCCGACTAGCGGGGGGGCCTCAGATACGCAGTATTTT. It specifies CASSPPTSGGASDTQYF.

This clone was found many times. The CDR3 nucleotides read TGTGCCAGCAGTTCCTGGCAGCGGACTGGAAACACCATATATTTT. It is translated as CASSSWQRTGNTIYF. This chain uses TRBV6-5 with TRBJ1-3; no clear D. V was trimmed by 4 bases and J by 2 bases, leaving 12 bases between them. The CDR3 contains 15 residues. CDR1 and CDR2 (germline): MNHEY, SVGAGI.

This chain joins TRBV9 and TRBJ1-6; D might be TRBD1 (6 bases). The CDR3 loop spans 14 amino acids. V dropped 4 bases and J dropped 8 bases, with 13 bases sitting between them. Germline assignment: CDR1 SGDLS and CDR2 YYNGEE. The CDR3 loop is CASSYGGLDSPLHF. In nucleotides, the CDR3 is TGTGCCAGCAGCTACGGGGGGCTAGATTCACCCCTCCACTTT.

The chain has TRBV6-5 and TRBJ1-2; 10 bases map to TRBD1. There are 13 residues in the CDR3. Germline V CDR1 and CDR2: MNHEY, SVGAGI. The trim removed 5 bases at V and 7 bases at J, leaving 4 bases unmatched. The CDR3 protein is CASSMTGGPGYTF. CDR3 DNA: TGTGCCAGCAGTATGACAGGGGGCCCTGGCTACACCTTC.

The chain uses TRBV7-9 and TRBJ2-7; D is unclear. V shed 3 bases and J shed 0 bases, with 9 bases lying between them. The CDR3 extends over 14 amino acids. In germline, CDR1 is SEHNR, CDR2 FQNEAQ (reference sequence). As DNA, the CDR3 is TGTGCCAGCAGCTTCGTTAGCAGCTCCTACGAGCAGTACTTC. Translated, it gives CASSFVSSSYEQYF.

This clone was detected only a few times. CDR3 sequence: CASSESAPPGETQYF. The CDR3, as DNA: TGTGCCAGCAGTGAATCGGCTCCCCCGGGGGAGACCCAGTACTTC. The chain combines TRBV6-1 with TRBJ2-5; perhaps TRBD2 as D (5 bases). Germline V gene lookup returns CDR1 MNHNS and CDR2 SASEGT. V was cut by 2 bases and J by 5 bases, with 15 bases left in between. The CDR3 totals 15 residues.

This sequence joins TRBV5-6 and TRBJ2-7, with 7 bases fitting TRBD2. In germline, CDR1 is SGHDT, CDR2 YYEEEE. This CDR3 contains 14 residues. The J segment lost 5 bases and the V segment lost 0 bases, leaving 5 bases of the junction unmatched. CDR3 sequence (DNA): TGTGCCAGCAGCTTGGGCGGGGGAATGGACGAGCAGTACTTC. Its translation is CASSLGGGMDEQYF.

The table lists this clone with a count of one. V gene TRBV28 combines with J gene TRBJ1-5; the D gene is possibly TRBD1 (6 bases). This CDR3 has 13 residues. Germline assignment: CDR1 MDHEN and CDR2 SYDVKM. Between the trimmed V and J ends, which lost 5 bases and 7 bases, there was a span of 12 bases. CDR3 nucleotide sequence: TGTGCCAGCAGTCAACAGGGTCCACAGCCCCAGCATTTT. Its translation: CASSQQGPQPQHF. The full variable domain, rest sourced from reference TRBV28 and TRBJ1-5, is DVKVTQSSRYLVKRTGEKVFLECVQDMDHENMFWYRQDPGLGLRLIYFSYDVKMKEKGDIPEGYSVSREKKERFSLILESASTNQTSMYLCASSQQGPQPQHFGDGTRLSIL.